This T cell receptor beta chain was identified in a study of blood T cell repertoires in COVID-19. In the study overall: Whether acute or convalescent, the COVID-19 samples came from the United States, Italy and Spain. T cells, B-cell-depleted T cells, or PBMCs supplied cDNA or gDNA.

Germline CDR1 is MGHRA and CDR2 is YSYEKL. CDR3 length: 14 residues. The V gene lost 0 bases and the J gene lost 9 bases, with 12 bases spanning the gap. Study processing details: The authors estimated nucleated cell counts from reference gene primer amplification. Using immunoSEQ multiplex PCR, the repertoire was profiled, and TCRdb retains in-frame clones only, with some absent. D and trimming were read from the DNA, whereas the V and J calls and clone size are those reported in that table. The sample lists roughly 120,000 clones, just over 75% occurring once. This clone was recorded a few times. The sequenced sample was peripheral blood. This chain uses TRBV4-1 with TRBJ1-5; maybe TRBD1 (6 bases). This sequence was found in a woman older than 75 with acute or convalescent COVID-19. In DNA form, the CDR3 reads TGCGCCAGCAGCCAAGATCGGGGGGCTCGGCCCCAGCATTTT. Its translation: CASSQDRGARPQHF.